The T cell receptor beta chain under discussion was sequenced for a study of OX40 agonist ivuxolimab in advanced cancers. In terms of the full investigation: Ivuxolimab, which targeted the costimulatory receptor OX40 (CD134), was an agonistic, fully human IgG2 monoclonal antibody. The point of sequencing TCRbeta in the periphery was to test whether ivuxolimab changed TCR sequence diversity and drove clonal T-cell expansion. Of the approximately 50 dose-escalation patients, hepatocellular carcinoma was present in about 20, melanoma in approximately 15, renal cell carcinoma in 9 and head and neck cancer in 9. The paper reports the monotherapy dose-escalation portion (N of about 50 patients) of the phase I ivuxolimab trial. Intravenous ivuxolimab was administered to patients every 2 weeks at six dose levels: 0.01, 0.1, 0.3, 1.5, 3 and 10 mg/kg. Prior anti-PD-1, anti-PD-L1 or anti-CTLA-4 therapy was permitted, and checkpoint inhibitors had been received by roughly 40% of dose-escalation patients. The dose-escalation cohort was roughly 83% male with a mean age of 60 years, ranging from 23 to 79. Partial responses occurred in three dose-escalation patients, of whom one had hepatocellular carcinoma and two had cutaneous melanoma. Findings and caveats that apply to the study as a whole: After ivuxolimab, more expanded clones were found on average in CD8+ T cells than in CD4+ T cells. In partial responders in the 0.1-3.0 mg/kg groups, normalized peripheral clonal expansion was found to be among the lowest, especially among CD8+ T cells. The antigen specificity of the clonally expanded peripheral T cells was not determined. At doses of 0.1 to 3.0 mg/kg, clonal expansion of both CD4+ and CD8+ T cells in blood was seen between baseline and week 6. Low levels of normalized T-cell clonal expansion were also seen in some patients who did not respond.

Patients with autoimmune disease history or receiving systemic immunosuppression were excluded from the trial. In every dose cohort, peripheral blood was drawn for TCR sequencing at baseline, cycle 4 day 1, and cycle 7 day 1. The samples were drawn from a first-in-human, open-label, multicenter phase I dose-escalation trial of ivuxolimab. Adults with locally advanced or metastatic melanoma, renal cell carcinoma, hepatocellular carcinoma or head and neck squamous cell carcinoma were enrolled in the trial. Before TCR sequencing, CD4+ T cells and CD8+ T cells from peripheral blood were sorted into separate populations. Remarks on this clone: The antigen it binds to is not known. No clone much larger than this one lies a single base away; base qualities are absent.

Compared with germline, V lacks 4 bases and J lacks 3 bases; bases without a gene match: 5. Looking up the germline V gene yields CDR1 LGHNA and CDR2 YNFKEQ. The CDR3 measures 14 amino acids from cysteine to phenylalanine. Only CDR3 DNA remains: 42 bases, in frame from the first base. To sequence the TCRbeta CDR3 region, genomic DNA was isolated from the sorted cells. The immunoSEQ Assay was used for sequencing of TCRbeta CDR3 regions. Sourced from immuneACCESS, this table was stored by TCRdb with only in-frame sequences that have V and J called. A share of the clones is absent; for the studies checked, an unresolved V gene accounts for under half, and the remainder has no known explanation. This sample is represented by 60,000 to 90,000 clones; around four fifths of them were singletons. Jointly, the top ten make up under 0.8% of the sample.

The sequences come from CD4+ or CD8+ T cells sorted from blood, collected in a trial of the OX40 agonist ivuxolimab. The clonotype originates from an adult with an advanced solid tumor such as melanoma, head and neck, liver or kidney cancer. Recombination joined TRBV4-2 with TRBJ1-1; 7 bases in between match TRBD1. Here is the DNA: TGTGCCAGCAGCCGTACTACAGGGGACACTGAAGCTTTCTTT. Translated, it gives CASSRTTGDTEAFF.